One sample yielded the 14 T cell receptor beta chains listed below, sequenced in a study of T cells after yellow fever vaccination. TCRdb passed the 5' RACE reads through MiXCR, listing each CDR3 protein once. The table lists about 340,000 distinct CDR3 sequences, around an eighth of them singletons. The sequencing here drew on CD4+ T cells sorted from PBMCs, taken 15 days after the yellow fever booster vaccination. The source is a man aged 18 to 30 who received the YFV17D yellow fever vaccine.

This clonotype was found a few times. The rearrangement links TRBV5-1 to TRBJ1-6; D not resolved. There are 16 residues in the CDR3. Germline-derived CDR1 and CDR2 are SGHRS and YFSETQ. V lost 0 bases to trimming and J lost 0 bases, with 7 bases between them. In DNA, the CDR3 is TGCGCCAGCAGCTTGGAGGAGAGCTCCTATAATTCACCCCTCCACTTT. It yields the protein CASSLEESSYNSPLHF.

This chain uses TRBV28 with TRBJ2-7; a weak D match, TRBD1 (5 bases). The CDR3 length is 15 residues. Trimming removed 6 bases from V and 10 bases from J, with 25 bases in between. Germline CDR1 reads MDHEN; CDR2 reads SYDVKM. CDR3 protein: CASSSTFIIAGSQYV. In DNA form, the CDR3 reads TGTGCCAGCAGCTCCACCTTTATCATAGCAGGGTCCCAGTACGTC.

This clonotype showed up just a few times. The chain links TRBV4-3 to TRBJ2-2; D is unresolved. The germline gives CDR1 LGHNA, CDR2 YSLEER. CDR3 length equals 13 residues. With 0 bases removed from V and 6 bases from J, the gap between germline ends came to 5 bases. The CDR3 coding sequence is TGCGCCAGCAGCCAAGAACACTCCGGGGAGCTGTTTTTT. Translation: CASSQEHSGELFF.

This clonotype was recorded many times. The rearrangement links TRBV9 to TRBJ2-1; D possibly uses TRBD1 or TRBD2 (6 bases each). This CDR3 spans 15 amino acids. V was trimmed by 6 bases and J by 0 bases, leaving 13 bases between them. Germline-derived CDR1 and CDR2 are SGDLS and YYNGEE. The CDR3 coding sequence is TGTGCCAGCACCAGAGGGGGGAGCTCCTACAATGAGCAGTTCTTC. Translated: CASTRGGSSYNEQFF.

The chain links TRBV10-2 to TRBJ1-1; D call uncertain. The CDR3 sequence is 15 residues long. V lost 5 bases to trimming and J lost 3 bases, with 16 bases between them. From germline, CDR1 is WSHSY and CDR2 SAAADI. The CDR3, as DNA: TGCGCCAGCAGTTCCATTCGTTCACGGTACACTGAAGCTTTCTTT. It encodes CASSSIRSRYTEAFF.

This chain links TRBV7-2 with TRBJ1-1; D is unresolved. CDR1 and CDR2 (germline): SGHTA, FQGNSA. The CDR3 runs 13 residues. With 4 bases removed from V and 6 bases from J, the gap between germline ends came to 12 bases. The chain's CDR3 is CASSSSGVPEAFF. CDR3 DNA sequence: TGTGCCAGCAGCTCCTCTGGGGTCCCTGAAGCTTTCTTT. Looking up the rest from reference TRBV7-2 and TRBJ1-1 gives the full variable domain: GAGVSQSPSNKVTEKGKDVELRCDPISGHTALYWYRQSLGQGLEFLIYFQGNSAPDKSGLPSDRFSAERTGGSVSTLTIQRTQQEDSAVYLCASSSSGVPEAFFGQGTRLTVV.

The V gene is TRBV20-1, the J gene TRBJ2-7; D ambiguous. Trimming cost V 0 bases and J 4 bases, with 4 bases left between them. This CDR3 contains 11 residues. The germline CDR1 and CDR2 sequences are DFQATT and SNEGSKA (reference sequence). CDR3 sequence reads: CSARDAYEQYV. The DNA of the CDR3 is TGCAGTGCTAGAGATGCTTACGAGCAGTACGTC.

The chain employs TRBV6-2 or TRBV6-3 and TRBJ1-5; TRBD1 is a possible D gene (5 bases). The CDR3 sequence is 15 residues long. The V gene lost 3 bases and the J gene lost 5 bases, with 14 bases spanning the gap. The V gene's germline CDR1 is MNHEY and CDR2 SVGEGT. The DNA for the CDR3 is TGTGCCAGCAGTTATCAGAAGGGGTCCCATCAGCCCCAGCATTTT. This sequence encodes CASSYQKGSHQPQHF.

The rearrangement links TRBV5-1 to TRBJ2-3, with no clear D. This CDR3 region has 13 residues. Trimming pared 5 bases from V and 0 bases from J, leaving 7 bases between. The germline V gene has CDR1 SGHRS and CDR2 YFSETQ. The CDR3 DNA sequence: TGCGCCAGCAGATCTGGGAGCACAGATACGCAGTATTTT. It specifies CASRSGSTDTQYF.

This clonotype was recorded a few times. This rearrangement joins TRBV5-5 to TRBJ1-4, with 8 bases fitting TRBD1. CDR1 and CDR2 from the germline V gene are SGHKS and YYEKEE (reference sequence). Trimming cost V 3 bases and J 7 bases; bases outside gene matches: 5. The CDR3 sequence is 14 residues long. CDR3 in DNA: TGTGCCAGCAGCTCTCAGGGGGCCAGTGAAAAACTGTTTTTT. Translated: CASSSQGASEKLFF.

The chain employs TRBV12-3 or TRBV12-4 and TRBJ1-1; D possibly corresponds to TRBD1 (6 bases). V lost 5 bases and J 4 bases, leaving 17 bases between the germline ends. The CDR3 covers 15 residues. CDR3 DNA sequence: TGTGCCAGCAGTAGGCACACAGGGTTAGTCACTGAAGCTTTCTTT. This encodes CASSRHTGLVTEAFF.

Concerning this clonotype itself: One end of the junction is discordant with germline, which a read error may explain. The chain combines TRBV11-2 with TRBJ1-2, with TRBD1 identical over 8 bases. The CDR3 covers 14 residues. The germline CDR1 and CDR2 sequences are SGHAT and FQNNGV. In nucleotides, the CDR3 is TGTGCCAGCAGCTTAAGTGGGACAGGCTTCTACCTTTCCTTC. Residues: CASSLSGTGFYLSF.

This clonotype was observed a few times. V gene TRBV5-1 combines with J gene TRBJ2-2; weak D call: TRBD2 (5 bases). Germline V gives CDR1 SGHRS, CDR2 YFSETQ. The CDR3 runs to 15 residues. V was trimmed by 0 bases and J by 6 bases, leaving 12 bases between them. The DNA of the CDR3 is TGCGCCAGCAGCTTGGAGAGGGAAGGTTCCGGGGAGCTGTTTTTT. It codes for CASSLEREGSGELFF.

The CDR3 spells CSASLSGGSTDTQYF. The CDR3, as DNA: TGCAGTGCTAGTCTTAGCGGGGGAAGCACAGATACGCAGTATTTT. The rearrangement joins TRBV20-1 to TRBJ2-3; 9 nucleotides agree with TRBD2. V shed 3 bases and J 0 bases; nucleotides not matched to a gene: 4. CDR3 length: 15 residues. Germline V gene data show CDR1 as DFQATT and CDR2 as SNEGSKA (reference sequence).